A single sample gave rise to the 20 T cell receptor beta chains below, sequenced in a study of blood T cell repertoires in COVID-19. Generated by immunoSEQ multiplex PCR, the TCRdb table keeps only in-frame clones and is missing some. The data hold under 200,000 clones, with 82% observed a single time. The sample taken for sequencing was PBMCs or T cells enriched from blood (not recorded which). These receptors all come from an older woman with acute COVID-19.

This chain links TRBV5-5 with TRBJ1-5; no clear D. The CDR3 consists of 16 residues. Germline CDR1 SGHKS, CDR2 YYEKEE (reference sequence). V shed 0 bases and J shed 4 bases, with 14 bases lying between them. The CDR3 region has the DNA TGTGCCAGCAGCTTGGGGCCCTGGGCCGAGAATCAGCCCCAGCATTTT. Translation gives CASSLGPWAENQPQHF. The full variable domain, its missing parts supplied by reference TRBV5-5 and TRBJ1-5, is DAGVTQSPTHLIKTRGQQVTLRCSPISGHKSVSWYQQVLGQGPQFIFQYYEKEERGRGNFPDRFSARQFPNYSSELNVNALLLGDSALYLCASSLGPWAENQPQHFGDGTRLSIL.

The J gene is TRBJ2-1, the V gene TRBV2; a weak D match, TRBD2 (5 bases). Looked up from germline, CDR1 is SNHLY and CDR2 is FYNNEI. This CDR3 spans 15 amino acids. The germline V and J ends were trimmed by 4 bases and 4 bases, with 14 bases remaining between them. The CDR3 is CASSGRLASYNEQFF. The CDR3 DNA is TGTGCCAGCAGTGGTCGGCTAGCATCTTACAATGAGCAGTTCTTC.

The J gene is TRBJ1-1, the V gene TRBV30, with D possibly being TRBD1 (5 bases). Deletions cut 8 bases from V and 3 bases from J, with 16 bases between. The CDR3 is 13 amino acids. CDR1 and CDR2 (germline): GTSNPN, SVGIG (reference sequence). In DNA form, the CDR3 reads TGTGCCAGGTCGCCAGACAGTTACACTGAAGCTTTCTTT. Translation: CARSPDSYTEAFF.

The chain has TRBV23-1 and TRBJ1-6, with D hard to call. TRBV23-1 is marked as an open reading frame, function uncertain. The CDR3 is 19 amino acids. V gave up 0 bases and J gave up 0 bases, with 15 bases separating them. The CDR3 loop reads CASSQSPDIKSSYNSPLHF. DNA for the CDR3: TGCGCCAGCAGTCAATCACCTGACATCAAGAGCTCCTATAATTCACCCCTCCACTTT.

The V and J genes are TRBV10-3 and TRBJ2-1; D is possibly TRBD2 (5 bases). This CDR3 region has 13 residues. V lost 4 bases to trimming and J lost 7 bases, with 11 bases between them. Germline CDR1 reads ENHRY; CDR2 reads SYGVKD. The CDR3 nucleotides are TGTGCCATCAGTGGAGGGAGATGGAATGAGCAGTTCTTC. Protein: CAISGGRWNEQFF.

CDR3 region: CASSQGGGGNQPQHF. CDR3 in DNA: TGCGCCAGCAGCCAAGGAGGGGGTGGCAATCAGCCCCAGCATTTT. The chain combines TRBV4-1 with TRBJ1-5; a weak D match, TRBD1 (6 bases). The CDR3 length is 15 residues. Germline lookup yields CDR1 MGHRA and CDR2 YSYEKL. Trimming removed 1 base at V and 2 bases at J, with 9 bases between.

V usage is TRBV9 and J usage is TRBJ2-7, with 7 bases aligning to TRBD2. Germline V gives CDR1 SGDLS, CDR2 YYNGEE. V trimming: 0 bases; J trimming: 2 bases; junction bases outside the gene matches: 8. This CDR3 is built from 16 residues. DNA of the CDR3: TGTGCCAGCAGCGTAGGGGCTAGCGGAGCCACCTACGAGCAGTACTTC. As protein: CASSVGASGATYEQYF.

The V gene is TRBV5-8, the J gene TRBJ1-2; 10 bases fit TRBD1. The CDR3 totals 14 residues. V was clipped by 4 bases and J by 4 bases; unmatched bases: 4. Germline V gives CDR1 SGHTS, CDR2 YDEGEE. In nucleotides, the CDR3 is TGTGCCAGCAGCAATTGGACAGGGGGCTATGGCTACACCTTC. This translates into CASSNWTGGYGYTF.

The J gene is TRBJ1-1, the V gene TRBV2; no reliable D call. V shed 2 bases and J shed 0 bases, with 10 bases lying between them. The CDR3 is 15 residues long. In germline, CDR1 is SNHLY, CDR2 FYNNEI. CDR3 loop: CASSERRLMNTEAFF. The DNA of the CDR3 is TGTGCCAGCAGTGAACGGCGACTCATGAACACTGAAGCTTTCTTT.

CDR3 in DNA: TGTGCCAGCAGCCCCGTTTTCACAGATACGCAGTATTTT. Amino acids: CASSPVFTDTQYF. V is TRBV14 and J is TRBJ2-3; D uncertain. The CDR3 has 13 amino acids. Looked up from germline, CDR1 is SGHDN and CDR2 is FVKESK. V was cut by 4 bases and J by 2 bases, with 7 bases left in between.

J is TRBJ2-1 and V is TRBV7-9; 10 nucleotides align to TRBD2. After removal of 5 bases from V and 9 bases from J, the junction contained 10 bases not matched to a gene. Germline assignment: CDR1 SEHNR and CDR2 FQNEAQ (reference sequence). This CDR3 region has 15 residues. In nucleotides, the CDR3 is TGTGCCAGCAGCGCGTCCGGGACTAGCGTTTTTGAGCAGTTCTTC. Residues: CASSASGTSVFEQFF.

CDR3 in amino acids: CASSLIRGWQPQHF. In DNA form, the CDR3 reads TGTGCCAGCAGTCTAATCCGGGGATGGCAGCCCCAGCATTTT. The chain has TRBV11-2 and TRBJ1-5; D remains unclear. CDR3 size: 14 residues. CDR1 and CDR2 from the germline V gene are SGHAT and FQNNGV. Trimming removed 6 bases at V and 7 bases at J, with 16 bases between. Full variable domain (rest looked up from reference TRBV11-2 and TRBJ1-5): EAGVAQSPRYKIIEKRQSVAFWCNPISGHATLYWYQQILGQGPKLLIQFQNNGVVDDSQLPKDRFSAERLKGVDSTLKIQPAKLEDSAVYLCASSLIRGWQPQHFGDGTRLSIL.

The V and J genes are TRBV7-8 and TRBJ2-7; 10 nucleotides match TRBD1. In germline, CDR1 is SGHVS, CDR2 FQNEAQ. The V and J ends lost 7 bases and 6 bases, in that order; junction bases with no gene match: 15. This CDR3 region has 16 residues. For the CDR3, the DNA is TGTGCCAGCACCCCAAGGCGGGACAGGGGAGGAGTCGAGCAGTACGTC. This codes for CASTPRRDRGGVEQYV.

V gene TRBV9 combines with J gene TRBJ1-2, with TRBD1 identical over 8 bases. Looked up from germline, CDR1 is SGDLS and CDR2 is YYNGEE. The trim removed 3 bases at V and 7 bases at J, leaving 2 bases unmatched. The CDR3 has 12 amino acids. CDR3 residues: CASSDDRGGYTF. Here the CDR3 DNA reads TGTGCCAGCAGCGACGACAGGGGTGGCTACACCTTC.

This clone was observed a handful of times. This rearrangement joins TRBV18 to TRBJ2-3; D may be TRBD1 (6 bases). The ends were cut back, 3 bases at V and 4 bases at J, with 20 bases in the middle. CDR3 length equals 17 residues. The germline CDR1 and CDR2 sequences are KGHSH and LQKENI. The DNA for the CDR3 is TGTGCCAGCTCACCGAACACAATCGGAGAGGGGGCAGATACGCAGTATTTT. This codes for CASSPNTIGEGADTQYF.

The V and J genes are TRBV9 and TRBJ2-5, with 7 bases aligning to TRBD2. With V trimmed by 3 bases and J by 1 base, 6 bases remained unmatched. The CDR3 contains 15 residues. Per the germline V gene, CDR1 is SGDLS and CDR2 is YYNGEE. The CDR3: CASSGPSGSQETQYF. CDR3 bases: TGTGCCAGCAGCGGACCTAGCGGATCCCAAGAGACCCAGTACTTC.

The chain combines TRBV6-1 with TRBJ2-1; D uncertain. This CDR3 is built from 11 residues. The V end was cut by 3 bases, the J end by 9 bases, with 6 bases between. Germline V lookup: CDR1 MNHNS, CDR2 SASEGT. The DNA for the CDR3 is TGTGCCAGCAGTGATCACGGTGAGCAGTTCTTC. As protein: CASSDHGEQFF.

This chain joins TRBV6-2 or TRBV6-3 and TRBJ2-6; a possible D gene is TRBD1 (5 bases). The germline V gene has CDR1 MNHEY and CDR2 SVGEGT. V was shortened by 2 bases and J by 0 bases, with 14 bases between the two germline ends. CDR3 length equals 18 residues. CDR3 sequence reads: CASSYEGHLSSGANVLTF. The CDR3 nucleotides are TGTGCCAGCAGTTACGAAGGACATTTGAGCTCTGGGGCCAACGTCCTGACTTTC.

The CDR3 bases are TGTGCCAGCAGGCCGACAGACCTTCCCTATGGCTACACCTTC. It codes for CASRPTDLPYGYTF. The chain carries TRBV2 and TRBJ1-2, with TRBD1 as a possible D gene (5 bases). Trimming left V 6 bases short and J 4 bases short, with 15 bases between. Germline loops: CDR1 SNHLY, CDR2 FYNNEI. The CDR3 spans 14 residues.

The chain employs TRBV4-3 and TRBJ1-3, with D possibly TRBD1 on 5 matching bases. This CDR3 spans 18 amino acids. Germline assignment: CDR1 LGHNA and CDR2 YSLEER. Trimming pared 0 bases from V and 6 bases from J, leaving 21 bases between. The CDR3 sequence is CASSQEKSHRMKENTIYF. The CDR3 region has the DNA TGCGCCAGCAGCCAAGAGAAAAGTCACAGGATGAAGGAAAACACCATATATTTT.